This T cell receptor (beta chain) was sequenced during a study of Graves' ophthalmopathy and Graves' hyperthyroidism. Study information: Peripheral blood sampling occurred at initial diagnosis, before any treatment.

V lost 0 bases to trimming and J lost 4 bases; unmatched junction nucleotides: 4. The CDR3 consists of 14 residues. Germline loops: CDR1 GTSNPN, CDR2 SVGIG (reference sequence). Pregnancy or lactation, uncontrolled infections and other autoimmune diseases were grounds for excluding patients. The diagnostic workup employed clinical symptoms, serum thyroxine, TRAb, thyroid ultrasound and orbital computed tomography. Amplification of TCR beta CDR3 regions used RNA transcripts. In the first round, RT-PCR was carried out with HTBI primers, and a multiplex PCR formed the second round. TCRdb called the multiplex PCR reads again in MiXCR, with one record for every CDR3 protein. Of some 200,000 distinct CDR3 sequences detected, roughly 27% appear once; the ten largest clones hold 9.1%.

The chain recombines TRBV30 with TRBJ2-5; 8 bases line up with TRBD1. The specimen was peripheral blood. The sequence derives from a man aged 50-60 years with Graves' ophthalmopathy. CDR3 bases: TGTGCCTGGAGTGTAGCAGGGGGCGGAGAGACCCAGTACTTC. Translating gives CAWSVAGGGETQYF.